The 2 T cell receptor beta chains below all came from one sample that was sequenced in a study of patients and donors after allogeneic stem cell transplantation. From the RT-PCR reads, TCRdb called clonotypes with MiXCR, one entry per CDR3 protein. The table lists 150,000 to 200,000 distinct CDR3 sequences, roughly 30% of them singletons. The sequenced material came from blood, either unsorted or a sorted T cell fraction (not recorded which). Receptors were obtained from a human donor who was either an allogeneic HSCT recipient or a stem cell or donor lymphocyte infusion donor (not recorded which). It is not recorded whose cells these are; they may come from a transplant donor.

J is TRBJ2-1 and V is TRBV10-3, with 11 bases matching TRBD2. Germline V gene lookup returns CDR1 ENHRY and CDR2 SYGVKD. V lost 6 bases and J lost 6; bases outside the gene matches: 10. The CDR3 extends over 16 amino acids. The CDR3 is CAISTPLAGVGNEQFF. The CDR3 DNA reads as TGTGCCATCAGCACCCCACTAGCGGGAGTGGGCAATGAGCAGTTCTTC.

This sequence joins TRBV18 and TRBJ2-1; perhaps D is TRBD1 or TRBD2 (5 bases each). This CDR3 is built from 14 residues. The V gene lost 5 bases and the J gene lost 3 bases, with 11 bases spanning the gap. Germline values: CDR1 KGHSH, CDR2 LQKENI. The chain's CDR3 is CASSTNGGYNEQFF. The CDR3 coding sequence is TGTGCCAGCTCAACCAATGGGGGCTACAATGAGCAGTTCTTC.